The following is a T cell receptor (beta chain) sequence with its context. No antigen is known for it. Healthy and HIV-negative, the adult donors had no recent acute infections or vaccinations. These data are taken from a study of shared clonotypes between healthy human individuals. Study information: A donor's plate count was three for CD4 naive and three for CD4 memory; CD8 naive had two and CD8 memory one.

Findings and caveats of the study: Generation probabilities were higher for clonotypes shared across all four sorted-subset donors than for unshared ones. Few donors restricted represented genetic and exposure-history diversity.

The V and J ends lost 0 bases and 2 bases respectively, with 11 bases between them. Looked up from germline, CDR1 is MNHEY and CDR2 is SVGAGI. The CDR3 is 15 amino acids. Clones were sequenced by immunoSEQ multiplex PCR, and TCRdb holds only the in-frame ones, with some missing. The table lists 900,000 to 1,200,000 clones, 70% to 80% of them singletons. What was sequenced was memory CD4+ T cells from PBMCs. Described subset: CD45RA-negative fraction. The rearrangement joins TRBV6-5 to TRBJ2-7; a weak D match, TRBD2 (7 bases). The clonotype comes from a man younger than 30 in good health. Some clones in this sample may be carry-over from other donors' samples. This CDR3 is CASSYSTGGPYEQYF. CDR3 sequence (DNA): TGTGCCAGCAGTTACTCGACCGGGGGGCCCTACGAGCAGTACTTC.